A single sample is the source of the 14 T cell receptor beta chains below, sequenced in a study of blood T cell repertoires in COVID-19. Measured with immunoSEQ multiplex PCR; TCRdb has only the in-frame clones, and not every one. This table holds 500,000 or so clones, approximately 86% found once. The sample consisted of PBMCs or T cells enriched from blood (not recorded which). The receptor set was obtained from a woman younger than 30 who had recovered from COVID-19.

J is TRBJ1-5 and V is TRBV28; the D gene is possibly TRBD1 (5 bases). V was shortened by 10 bases and J by 6 bases, with 13 bases between the two germline ends. This CDR3 spans 12 amino acids. Per germline, CDR1 MDHEN and CDR2 SYDVKM. The CDR3 is CATQRGFQPQHF. CDR3 nucleotides: TGTGCCACCCAACGGGGGTTTCAGCCCCAGCATTTT.

The chain is built from TRBV5-1 and TRBJ1-1; possibly TRBD1 for D (6 bases). This CDR3 is 17 amino acids long. Trimming left V 0 bases short and J 4 bases short, with 19 bases between. Germline V CDR1 and CDR2: SGHRS, YFSETQ. The DNA of the CDR3 is TGCGCCAGCAGCTTGGCCTCAATTACAGGGACGGCCACTGAAGCTTTCTTT. This translates into CASSLASITGTATEAFF.

The chain is built from TRBV2 and TRBJ1-1, with D perhaps TRBD1 (5 bases). This CDR3 region has 15 residues. CDR1 and CDR2 (germline): SNHLY, FYNNEI. V lost 4 bases and J 3 bases, leaving 15 bases between the germline ends. The CDR3 is CASSGTGGKDTEAFF. Written as DNA, the CDR3 is TGTGCCAGCAGTGGAACCGGGGGTAAGGACACTGAAGCTTTCTTT.

The genes are TRBV11-2 and TRBJ2-7; the match to TRBD2 covers 9 bases. This CDR3 is built from 15 residues. V shed 2 bases, J shed 0 bases, and the junction held 2 bases outside the gene matches. Germline CDR1 is SGHAT and CDR2 is FQNNGV. The CDR3 coding sequence is TGTGCCAGCAGCTTAAGCGGGGGGTACTCCTACGAGCAGTACTTC. Its protein is CASSLSGGYSYEQYF.

The rearrangement links TRBV5-1 to TRBJ2-7; D remains ambiguous. This CDR3 has 11 amino acids. The germline CDR1 and CDR2 sequences are SGHRS and YFSETQ. Trimming removed 2 bases at V and 4 bases at J, with 4 bases between. For the CDR3, the DNA is TGCGCCAGCAGCTTCGGGTACGAGCAGTACTTC. It codes for CASSFGYEQYF.

The genes are TRBV7-3 and TRBJ2-2, with 8 bases aligning to TRBD2. The germline V gene has CDR1 SGHTA and CDR2 FQGTGA. J was trimmed by 5 bases and V by 1 base; bases with no gene match: 12. The CDR3 length is 18 residues. CDR3 in amino acids: CASSLNRMERGWTGELFF. The CDR3 bases are TGTGCCAGCAGCTTAAATCGCATGGAGCGGGGGTGGACCGGGGAGCTGTTTTTT.

The gene calls are TRBV28 and TRBJ1-1; D is undetermined. V was pared by 3 bases and J by 1 base, with 9 bases between. The length of the CDR3 is 14 residues. CDR1 is MDHEN and CDR2 is SYDVKM in the germline V gene. CDR3 protein: CASSLTEANTEAFF. CDR3 nucleotides: TGTGCCAGCAGTTTGACGGAGGCGAACACTGAAGCTTTCTTT.

The J gene is TRBJ2-1, the V gene TRBV11-2; perhaps TRBD1 as D (6 bases). Germline-derived CDR1 and CDR2 are SGHAT and FQNNGV. The CDR3 sequence is 15 residues long. V gave up 5 bases and J gave up 3 bases, with 14 bases separating them. The CDR3 region is CASSMDSTLYNEQFF. Here the CDR3 DNA reads TGTGCCAGCAGCATGGACAGTACCCTCTACAATGAGCAGTTCTTC.

This chain joins TRBV30 and TRBJ1-4; no clear D. V gave up 2 bases and J gave up 4 bases, with 8 bases separating them. Looked up from germline, CDR1 is GTSNPN and CDR2 is SVGIG (reference sequence). The CDR3 runs to 13 residues. CDR3 residues: CAWSISRNEKLFF. The CDR3 bases are TGTGCCTGGAGTATTAGTCGTAATGAAAAACTGTTTTTT.

The chain is built from TRBV4-1 and TRBJ1-6, with TRBD1 matching 8 bases. The CDR3 spans 15 residues. Germline assignment: CDR1 MGHRA and CDR2 YSYEKL. V was clipped by 3 bases and J by 10 bases; unmatched bases: 8. Written as DNA, the CDR3 is TGCGCCAGCAGCCAGTTGACAGGGGCAGGGTCACCCCTCCACTTT. Translating it yields CASSQLTGAGSPLHF.

This clone was recorded only once. The chain combines TRBV11-2 with TRBJ1-1; D ambiguous. This CDR3 has 14 residues. Trimming cost V 3 bases and J 8 bases, with 16 bases left between them. Per the germline V gene, CDR1 is SGHAT and CDR2 is FQNNGV. The CDR3 nucleotides read TGTGCCAGCAGCTTGAGAATCGAGACTGACGAAGCTTTCTTT. Its translation: CASSLRIETDEAFF.

The V and J genes are TRBV5-1 and TRBJ2-6; TRBD1 matches at 8 bases. The J segment lost 2 bases and the V segment lost 2 bases, leaving 9 bases of the junction unmatched. CDR3 length: 18 residues. CDR1 and CDR2 (germline): SGHRS, YFSETQ. The CDR3 coding sequence is TGCGCCAGCAGCTTCTCCGGGACAGGTACTGCTGGGGCCAACGTCCTGACTTTC. This sequence encodes CASSFSGTGTAGANVLTF.

The J gene is TRBJ2-1, the V gene TRBV7-3; 8 nucleotides agree with TRBD2. This CDR3 is 17 amino acids long. Germline-derived CDR1 and CDR2 are SGHTA and FQGTGA. J lost 0 bases, V lost 2 bases, and 6 bases had no gene match. DNA for the CDR3: TGTGCCAGCAGCTTAGTCGGGGGGGCTAACTCCTACAATGAGCAGTTCTTC. Its protein product is CASSLVGGANSYNEQFF.

V is TRBV5-1 and J is TRBJ2-7; weak D call: TRBD2 (5 bases). Germline-derived CDR1 and CDR2 are SGHRS and YFSETQ. The germline V and J ends were trimmed by 0 bases and 7 bases, with 17 bases remaining between them. This CDR3 has 15 residues. The chain's CDR3 is CASSLEAFRPGEQYF. In DNA form, the CDR3 reads TGCGCCAGCAGCTTGGAGGCATTCCGGCCGGGGGAGCAGTACTTC.